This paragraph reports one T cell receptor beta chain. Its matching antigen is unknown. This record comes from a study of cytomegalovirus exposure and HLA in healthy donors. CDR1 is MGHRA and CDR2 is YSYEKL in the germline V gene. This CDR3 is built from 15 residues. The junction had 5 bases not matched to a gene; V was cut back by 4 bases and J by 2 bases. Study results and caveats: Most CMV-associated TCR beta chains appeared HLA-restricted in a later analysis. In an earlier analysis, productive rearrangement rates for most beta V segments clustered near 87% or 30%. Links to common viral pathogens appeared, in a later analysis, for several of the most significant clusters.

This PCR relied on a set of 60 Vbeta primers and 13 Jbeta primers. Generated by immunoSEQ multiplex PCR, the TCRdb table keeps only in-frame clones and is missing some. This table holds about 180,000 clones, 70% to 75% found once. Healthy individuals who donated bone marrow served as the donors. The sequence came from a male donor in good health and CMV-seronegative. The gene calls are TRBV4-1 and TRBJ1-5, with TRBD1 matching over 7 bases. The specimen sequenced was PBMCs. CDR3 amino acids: CASSPSGTGNQPQHF. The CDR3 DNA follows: TGCGCCAGCAGCCCATCTGGGACAGGCAATCAGCCCCAGCATTTT.